The 32 T cell receptor beta chains in this list originate from one sample, sequenced in a study of blood T cell repertoires in COVID-19. Repertoires were generated with immunoSEQ multiplex PCR, while TCRdb's copy carries only in-frame clones and drops some. In the table there are fewer than 250,000 clones, about 83% of which are singletons. Sequenced sample: peripheral blood. The receptors were gathered from a woman aged 45-65 years with acute or convalescent COVID-19.

On this clone: The junction departs from germline at one end; a sequencing error may be responsible. The chain couples TRBV7-7 to TRBJ2-3, with a possible D match to TRBD1 (6 bases). CDR1 and CDR2 (germline): SSHAT, FNYEAQ (reference sequence). The CDR3 sequence is 14 residues long. The CDR3 DNA reads as TGTGCTAGCAGCGCCCTACAGGGATCAGATACGCAGTATTTT. It codes for CASSALQGSDTQYF.

The J gene is TRBJ2-1, the V gene TRBV11-2; a possible D gene is TRBD1 (6 bases). From germline, CDR1 is SGHAT and CDR2 FQNNGV. V was shortened by 2 bases and J by 12 bases, with 17 bases between the two germline ends. The CDR3 loop spans 14 amino acids. The chain's CDR3 is CASSLSTTARGQFF. CDR3 nucleotides: TGTGCCAGCAGCTTAAGTACCACAGCCAGGGGGCAGTTCTTC.

The chain combines TRBV5-1 with TRBJ2-3; 7 bases agree with TRBD2. V shed 3 bases, J shed 3 bases, and the junction held 13 bases outside the gene matches. The germline CDR1 and CDR2 sequences are SGHRS and YFSETQ. The CDR3 loop spans 17 amino acids. The CDR3: CASSSRGGSGRTDTQYF. CDR3 DNA: TGCGCCAGCAGCTCGAGAGGCGGGAGCGGGCGGACAGATACGCAGTATTTT.

This clone was seen at least ten times. This chain links TRBV18 with TRBJ1-2, with 9 bases fitting TRBD1. Germline-derived CDR1 and CDR2 are KGHSH and LQKENI. The CDR3 is 17 residues long. V shed 3 bases and J 6 bases; nucleotides not matched to a gene: 14. In DNA form, the CDR3 reads TGTGCCAGCTCACCCCCGGGGGTACCGGGACAGGGAGATGGCTACACCTTC. Translating it yields CASSPPGVPGQGDGYTF.

The chain employs TRBV5-1 and TRBJ2-4, with 8 bases aligning to TRBD1. This CDR3 spans 17 amino acids. Germline V gene sequence: CDR1 SGHRS, CDR2 YFSETQ. V gave up 2 bases and J gave up 0 bases; unmatched junction bases: 7. As DNA, the CDR3 is TGCGCCAGCAGCTTTGGGCGACAGGGGATAGCCAAAAACATTCAGTACTTC. Translated, it gives CASSFGRQGIAKNIQYF.

V usage is TRBV11-1 and J usage is TRBJ2-7, with TRBD2 matching over 10 bases. The CDR3 is 16 amino acids. CDR1 and CDR2 (germline): SGHAT, FQDESV (reference sequence). Unmatched junction bases numbered 7, after V lost 1 base and J lost 4 bases. This CDR3 reads CASSLGLAGAGYEQYF. CDR3 DNA sequence: TGTGCCAGCAGCTTAGGGCTAGCGGGAGCAGGATACGAGCAGTACTTC.

The gene calls are TRBV10-1 and TRBJ1-1, with D perhaps TRBD1 (5 bases). Trimming stripped 2 bases from V and 6 bases from J, with 7 bases between. In germline, CDR1 is WNHNN, CDR2 SYGVQD (reference sequence). This CDR3 spans 12 amino acids. CDR3: CASSETGAEAFF. DNA for the CDR3: TGCGCCAGCAGTGAGACAGGAGCTGAAGCTTTCTTT.

This chain links TRBV3-1 (or the pseudogene TRBV3-2) with TRBJ2-7, with 8 bases that match TRBD2. This CDR3 comprises 16 residues. V dropped 4 bases and J dropped 2; count of bases not matched to a gene: 10. The V gene's germline CDR1 is LGHDT and CDR2 YNNKEL (reference sequence). As DNA, the CDR3 is TGTGCCAGCAGCCGGTCGGGGGGGGTGGTAGCCTACGAGCAGTACTTC. It is translated as CASSRSGGVVAYEQYF.

J is TRBJ2-7 and V is TRBV10-3; a weak D match, TRBD2 (5 bases). The germline V gene encodes CDR1 ENHRY and CDR2 SYGVKD. The CDR3 consists of 14 residues. V lost 0 bases and J 0 bases, leaving 6 bases between the germline ends. Here the CDR3 DNA reads TGTGCCATCAGTGAGTCGGGGAGCTCCTACGAGCAGTACTTC. This codes for CAISESGSSYEQYF.

The genes are TRBV6-2 or TRBV6-3 and TRBJ2-1, with 11 nucleotides matching TRBD2. CDR3 length equals 16 residues. Germline CDR1 MNHEY, CDR2 SVGEGT. The V segment lost 0 bases and the J segment 9 bases; nucleotides outside the gene matches: 7. CDR3 in amino acids: CASSYSLAGGAGEQFF. Here the CDR3 DNA reads TGTGCCAGCAGTTACTCGTTAGCGGGAGGGGCAGGTGAGCAGTTCTTC.

The chain carries TRBV19 and TRBJ2-2, with 12 bases that match TRBD2. Germline V CDR1 and CDR2: LNHDA, SQIVND (reference sequence). This CDR3 has 18 residues. V shed 3 bases, J shed 3 bases, and the junction held 8 bases outside the gene matches. DNA of the CDR3: TGTGCCAGTAGTATTGGGACTAGCGGGCGATTCGACACCGGGGAGCTGTTTTTT. It yields the protein CASSIGTSGRFDTGELFF.

V usage is TRBV18 and J usage is TRBJ2-5; 9 bases align to TRBD1. Germline loops: CDR1 KGHSH, CDR2 LQKENI. The CDR3 length is 15 residues. V lost 3 bases to trimming and J lost 4 bases; unmatched junction nucleotides: 6. CDR3 nucleotide sequence: TGTGCCAGCTCACCCTCGGGACAGGGAGGAGAGACCCAGTACTTC. Its translation is CASSPSGQGGETQYF. The variable domain in full, completed from reference TRBV18 and TRBJ2-5, reads NAGVMQNPRHLVRRRGQEARLRCSPMKGHSHVYWYRQLPEEGLKFMVYLQKENIIDESGMPKERFSAEFPKEGPSILRIQQVVRGDSAAYFCASSPSGQGGETQYFGPGTRLLVL.

The chain combines TRBV15 with TRBJ1-1; D unresolved. V was shortened by 0 bases and J by 0 bases, with 8 bases between the two germline ends. The CDR3 is 15 amino acids. Germline lookup yields CDR1 LNHNV and CDR2 YYDKDF (reference sequence). The CDR3 region is CATSRDRNVNTEAFF. Written as DNA, the CDR3 is TGTGCCACCAGCAGAGACAGGAACGTGAACACTGAAGCTTTCTTT.

This chain links TRBV11-1 with TRBJ2-3; tentative D call: TRBD2 (6 bases). This CDR3 has 16 residues. Deletions cut 6 bases from V and 6 bases from J, with 22 bases between. Germline V CDR1 and CDR2: SGHAT, FQDESV (reference sequence). The CDR3: CASSSAGGRGSDTQYF. The CDR3 region has the DNA TGTGCCAGCAGTTCGGCCGGGGGAAGGGGTTCCGATACGCAGTATTTT.

V is TRBV6-1 and J is TRBJ1-5; D gene unclear. V lost 7 bases and J lost 2, with 15 bases in between. The germline V gene has CDR1 MNHNS and CDR2 SASEGT. The CDR3 length is 15 residues. The CDR3 DNA reads as TGTGCCAGCATCGAACAGCGGTGGGGCAATCAGCCCCAGCATTTT. Its translation is CASIEQRWGNQPQHF.

This clone showed up just once. J is TRBJ2-5 and V is TRBV3-1 (or the pseudogene TRBV3-2), with TRBD2 identical over 10 bases. V was clipped by 7 bases and J by 4 bases; unmatched bases: 6. The CDR3 runs 14 residues. From germline, CDR1 is LGHDT and CDR2 YNNKEL (reference sequence). For the CDR3, the DNA is TGTGCCAGCAAAGCTAGCGGGAGTTTAGAGACCCAGTACTTC. Translation: CASKASGSLETQYF.

This clone has a single count. The genes are TRBV4-1 and TRBJ2-7, with 10 bases identical to TRBD1. Trimming removed 5 bases from V and 2 bases from J; junction bases left unmatched: 3. CDR3 length equals 14 residues. CDR1 and CDR2 (germline): MGHRA, YSYEKL. The CDR3 DNA is TGCGCCAGCAGCTCCGACAGGGGGCCCTACGAGCAGTACTTC. It translates to CASSSDRGPYEQYF.

This clone was counted only a few times. The rearrangement uses TRBV27 and TRBJ2-7; 10 bases agree with TRBD2. Trimming removed 3 bases from V and 2 bases from J; junction bases left unmatched: 7. CDR1 and CDR2 (germline): MNHEY, SMNVEV (reference sequence). The CDR3 totals 16 residues. The CDR3 is CASSFSGTSEPYEQYF. The CDR3 DNA follows: TGTGCCAGCAGTTTCTCCGGGACTAGCGAACCCTACGAGCAGTACTTC.

The chain joins TRBV3-1 (or the pseudogene TRBV3-2) to TRBJ2-7; D may be TRBD2 (6 bases). The CDR3 has 16 residues. Looked up from germline, CDR1 is LGHDT and CDR2 is YNNKEL (reference sequence). V was pared by 0 bases and J by 3 bases, with 15 bases between. The CDR3 loop is CASSQDLETSFYEQYF. As DNA, the CDR3 is TGTGCCAGCAGCCAAGATTTGGAGACTAGTTTCTACGAGCAGTACTTC.

V usage is TRBV6-5 and J usage is TRBJ2-3, with 9 bases identical to TRBD1. The CDR3 is 14 amino acids. The germline V gene encodes CDR1 MNHEY and CDR2 SVGAGI. V trimming: 6 bases; J trimming: 7 bases; junction bases outside the gene matches: 8. The CDR3 sequence is CASRPGQGLYTQYF. For the CDR3, the DNA is TGTGCCAGCAGACCGGGACAGGGACTGTATACGCAGTATTTT.

The genes are TRBV5-8 and TRBJ2-2; possible D gene TRBD2, 6 bases. Germline CDR1 and CDR2: SGHTS and YDEGEE. The CDR3 is 16 amino acids. V lost 0 bases and J lost 7, with 16 bases in between. The CDR3 is CASSLARRGLGGELFF. The CDR3 nucleotides are TGTGCCAGCAGCTTGGCCAGGCGGGGATTAGGCGGGGAGCTGTTTTTT.

This chain links TRBV29-1 with TRBJ1-2; D unresolved. Trimming took off 0 bases at V and 0 bases at J, with 5 bases between the two ends. The CDR3 covers 13 residues. Germline V gene data show CDR1 as SQVTM and CDR2 as ANQGSEA. CDR3 DNA sequence: TGCAGCGTTGAAGATACTCCTAACTATGGCTACACCTTC. Residues: CSVEDTPNYGYTF.

This clone was detected once. This sequence joins TRBV7-2 and TRBJ2-5, with 10 bases aligning to TRBD2. V trimming: 2 bases; J trimming: 1 base; junction bases outside the gene matches: 10. The CDR3 spans 18 residues. Per germline, CDR1 SGHTA and CDR2 FQGNSA. The CDR3 protein is CASSLYRTTSGFQETQYF. CDR3 DNA: TGTGCCAGCAGCTTATACCGTACGACTAGCGGGTTCCAAGAGACCCAGTACTTC.

The chain has TRBV4-1 and TRBJ2-5; unclear D gene. This CDR3 is 15 amino acids long. Germline CDR1 MGHRA, CDR2 YSYEKL. Trimming took 1 base from V and 3 from J, leaving 12 bases between them. CDR3 nucleotides: TGCGCCAGCAGCCAAGGACTCAACTCTGAAGAGACCCAGTACTTC. Translating it yields CASSQGLNSEETQYF.

The chain is built from TRBV5-1 and TRBJ1-4; 7 nucleotides align to TRBD1. Looked up from germline, CDR1 is SGHRS and CDR2 is YFSETQ. The CDR3 consists of 16 residues. V lost 5 bases and J lost 0; bases outside the gene matches: 7. CDR3 amino acids: CASSSTGDTTNEKLFF. CDR3 in DNA: TGCGCCAGCAGTTCCACAGGGGATACAACTAATGAAAAACTGTTTTTT.

The rearrangement uses TRBV25-1 and TRBJ2-7, with 8 positions matching TRBD1. The CDR3 contains 15 residues. V shed 6 bases, J shed 2 bases, and the junction held 9 bases outside the gene matches. Germline V gene sequence: CDR1 MGHDK, CDR2 SYGVNS. This CDR3 is CASRYPGTGAYEQYF. The CDR3 nucleotides are TGTGCCAGCAGGTACCCGGGGACAGGAGCCTACGAGCAGTACTTC.

CDR3 nucleotides: TGCGCCAGCAGCCCGGGACTAGCGGGAGGAAAGGACCTAGCCAAAAACATTCAGTACTTC. Translating gives CASSPGLAGGKDLAKNIQYF. The chain combines TRBV5-1 with TRBJ2-4; 15 nucleotides align to TRBD2. The germline gives CDR1 SGHRS, CDR2 YFSETQ. CDR3 length: 20 amino acids. V lost 4 bases, J lost 0 bases, and 11 bases stayed unmatched. The whole variable domain, filled in from reference TRBV5-1 and TRBJ2-4, reads KAGVTQTPRYLIKTRGQQVTLSCSPISGHRSVSWYQQTPGQGLQFLFEYFSETQRNKGNFPGRFSGRQFSNSRSEMNVSTLELGDSALYLCASSPGLAGGKDLAKNIQYFGAGTRLSVL.

V gene TRBV6-4 combines with J gene TRBJ1-2; TRBD1 aligns across 7 bases. The germline CDR1 and CDR2 sequences are MRHNA and SNTAGT. The CDR3 length is 15 residues. V lost 4 bases, J lost 3 bases, and 8 bases stayed unmatched. The chain's CDR3 is CASSAIDREYYGYTF. CDR3 nucleotides: TGTGCCAGCAGTGCCATCGACAGGGAATACTATGGCTACACCTTC.

In its sample, this clone was seen once. This chain links TRBV5-4 with TRBJ2-6, with TRBD1 as a possible D gene (6 bases). The CDR3 length is 18 residues. Between the trimmed V and J ends, which lost 0 bases and 0 bases, there was a span of 13 bases. Per germline, CDR1 SGHNT and CDR2 YYREEE (reference sequence). CDR3 coding DNA: TGTGCCAGCAGCTTGGCTCAGACAGGCCTCTCTGGGGCCAACGTCCTGACTTTC. It yields the protein CASSLAQTGLSGANVLTF.

CDR3 nucleotide sequence: TGCAGCGTTGGAGGCGGGGGAAACACCATATATTTT. Translating gives CSVGGGGNTIYF. The chain couples TRBV29-1 to TRBJ1-3; D is ambiguous. Germline CDR1 is SQVTM and CDR2 is ANQGSEA. With 4 bases removed from V and 4 bases from J, the gap between germline ends came to 8 bases. The CDR3 sequence is 12 residues long.

This clone showed up just once. This chain joins TRBV5-1 and TRBJ1-2; the D is unclear. CDR1 is SGHRS and CDR2 is YFSETQ in the germline V gene. V lost 4 bases to trimming and J lost 8 bases, with 12 bases between them. This CDR3 is 12 amino acids long. The CDR3 here is CASSPDGVGYTF. CDR3 in DNA: TGCGCCAGCAGCCCGGACGGGGTGGGCTACACCTTC.

This chain joins TRBV2 and TRBJ2-7; TRBD1 is a possible D gene (7 bases). The CDR3 contains 13 residues. Trimming removed 5 bases at V and 3 bases at J, with 11 bases between. Per the germline V gene, CDR1 is SNHLY and CDR2 is FYNNEI. CDR3 amino acids: CASSWQGGYEQYF. The DNA for the CDR3 is TGTGCCAGCAGTTGGCAGGGGGGCTACGAGCAGTACTTC. Drawing the rest from reference TRBV2 and TRBJ2-7, the complete variable domain is EPEVTQTPSHQVTQMGQEVILRCVPISNHLYFYWYRQILGQKVEFLVSFYNNEISEKSEIFDDQFSVERPDGSNFTLKIRSTKLEDSAMYFCASSWQGGYEQYFGPGTRLTVT.